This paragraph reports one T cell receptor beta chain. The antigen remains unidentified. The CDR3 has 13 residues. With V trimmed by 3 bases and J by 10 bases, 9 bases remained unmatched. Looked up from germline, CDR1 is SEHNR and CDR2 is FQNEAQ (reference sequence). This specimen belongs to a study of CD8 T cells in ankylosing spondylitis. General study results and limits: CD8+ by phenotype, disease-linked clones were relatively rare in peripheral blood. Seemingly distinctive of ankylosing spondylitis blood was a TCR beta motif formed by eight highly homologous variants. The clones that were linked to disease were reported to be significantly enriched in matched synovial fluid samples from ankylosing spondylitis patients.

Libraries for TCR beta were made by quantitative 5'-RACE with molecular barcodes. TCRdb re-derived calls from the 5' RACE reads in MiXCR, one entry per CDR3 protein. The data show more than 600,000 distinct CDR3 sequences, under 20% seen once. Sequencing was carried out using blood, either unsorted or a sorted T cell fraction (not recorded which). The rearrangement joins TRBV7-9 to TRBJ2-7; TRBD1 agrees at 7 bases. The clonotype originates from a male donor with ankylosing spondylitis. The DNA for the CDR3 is TGTGCCAGCAGCTTGCCCTCTACAGGGGAACAGTACTTC. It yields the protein CASSLPSTGEQYF.